This T cell receptor beta chain appears in the sequencing data of a study of technical replicates of blood from a handful of donors. Sequencing used immunoSEQ multiplex PCR; TCRdb keeps in-frame clones, though not all of them. This table has about 14,000 clones, almost 85% appearing once. CDR3 length: 15 residues. The V gene end was trimmed by 6 bases and the J gene end by 4 bases; junction bases not matched to a gene: 9. CDR1 and CDR2 from the germline V gene are MNHNS and SASEGT. V is TRBV6-1 and J is TRBJ2-1; 7 nucleotides match TRBD2. The sequencing sample was made of PBMCs. This receptor was taken from a human donor in good health. Written as DNA, the CDR3 is TGTGCCAGCAGACAAGCGGTAGCGGGTTACAATGAGCAGTTCTTC. Protein: CASRQAVAGYNEQFF.